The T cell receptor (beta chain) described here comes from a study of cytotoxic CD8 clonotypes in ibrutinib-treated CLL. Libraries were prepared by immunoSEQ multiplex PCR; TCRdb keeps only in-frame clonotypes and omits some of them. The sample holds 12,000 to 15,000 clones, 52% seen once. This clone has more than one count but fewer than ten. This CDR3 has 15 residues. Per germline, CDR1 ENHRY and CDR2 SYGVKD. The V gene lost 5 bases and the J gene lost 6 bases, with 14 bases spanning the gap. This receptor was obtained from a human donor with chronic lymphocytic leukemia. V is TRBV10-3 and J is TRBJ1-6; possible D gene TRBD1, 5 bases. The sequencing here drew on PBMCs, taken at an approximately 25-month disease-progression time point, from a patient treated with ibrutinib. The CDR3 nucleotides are TGTGCCATCAGTTTGAGAGGGCAGGGTAATTCACCCCTCCACTTT. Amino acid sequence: CAISLRGQGNSPLHF.